This is a list of T cell receptor beta chains from one sample in a study of OX40 agonist ivuxolimab in advanced cancers. Sequencing used immunoSEQ multiplex PCR; TCRdb keeps in-frame clones, though not all of them. The sample contains tens of thousands of clones, around 93% of which appear only once. The sample here was CD4+ or CD8+ T cells sorted from blood, taken in a trial of the OX40 agonist ivuxolimab. The receptor source for this set is an adult with an advanced solid tumor such as melanoma, head and neck, liver or kidney cancer. The CDR3 runs from the conserved cysteine through the conserved F or W. D genes are given only for firm matches. Part of the rows lack a size; the others show once, few, many or a class for expanded clones.

TRBD2	TRBV6-1	TRBJ2-2	.	TGTGCCAGCAGTGACCCCGGGGGGACCGATAAGGCCGGGGAGCTGTTTTTT	CASSDPGGTDKAGELFF
TRBD1	TRBV27	TRBJ2-1	.	TGTGCCAGCAGTTGGGACAGCTCCTACAATGAGCAGTTCTTC	CASSWDSSYNEQFF
.	TRBV30	TRBJ2-7	.	TGTGCCTGGTCCCCAGCGTACACCCCGGACCGGCAGTACTTC	CAWSPAYTPDRQYF
TRBD1	TRBV27	TRBJ1-2	.	TGTGCCAGCAGTTTTTCACAGGGGTTCGGGGGCTACACCTTC	CASSFSQGFGGYTF
TRBD1	TRBV12-5	TRBJ2-1	.	TGTGCTAGTGGACCCGACAGGGGATATGGCAATGAGCAGTTCTTC	CASGPDRGYGNEQFF
.	TRBV7-9	TRBJ2-1	once	TGTGCCAGCAGCTTGGAGAGCTCCTACAATGAGCAGTTCTTC	CASSLESSYNEQFF
TRBD2	TRBV7-8	TRBJ2-1	.	TGTGCCAGCAGGGGGCTAGCGGCTTACAATGAGCAGTTCTTC	CASRGLAAYNEQFF
TRBD1	TRBV13	TRBJ1-1	few	TGTGCCAGCAGCTGCGACCTCAGGGGGCTGAACACTGAAGCTTTCTTT	CASSCDLRGLNTEAFF
TRBD2	TRBV10-3	TRBJ2-1	.	TGTGCCATCAGTGATAGGGCCCCTAGCGGTTCCTACAATGAGCAGTTCTTC	CAISDRAPSGSYNEQFF
.	TRBV5-4	TRBJ2-7	.	TGTGCCAGCAGCCGGTCAAACCTCGAGCAGTACTTC	CASSRSNLEQYF
.	TRBV7-9	TRBJ2-5	.	TGTGCCAGCAGCGACATCCAAGAGACCCAGTACTTC	CASSDIQETQYF
TRBD1	TRBV6-1	TRBJ2-7	.	TGTGCCAGCAGTGGACAGGGAACCACCTACGAGCAGTACTTC	CASSGQGTTYEQYF
.	TRBV4-3	TRBJ1-1	.	TGCGCCAGCAGCAAAGACACGTTGAACACTGAAGCTTTCTTT	CASSKDTLNTEAFF
.	TRBV4-3	TRBJ2-1	.	TGCGCCAGCAGCCCTGGGACGAGCTCCTACAATGAGCAGTTCTTC	CASSPGTSSYNEQFF
.	TRBV10-3	TRBJ2-6	.	TGTGCCATCACGTCTCAAGGCCTCACTGTTGTCTCTGGGGCCAACGTCCTGACTTTC	CAITSQGLTVVSGANVLTF
TRBD1	TRBV7-9	TRBJ2-7	.	TGTGCCAGCAGAATATCCGGGACAGGGGAGTACGAGCAGTACTTC	CASRISGTGEYEQYF
TRBD1	TRBV7-9	TRBJ1-1	.	TGTGCCAGCAGCTCCGGGACAGGGGGCGCGTACACTGAAGCTTTCTTT	CASSSGTGGAYTEAFF
.	TRBV5-4	TRBJ2-1	.	TGTGCCAGCAGTGAGAGCTCCTACAATGAGCAGTTCTTC	CASSESSYNEQFF
.	TRBV21-1	TRBJ2-3	.	TGTGCCAGCAGCCCAATGGGGGGGGGCGCAGATACGCAGTATTTT	CASSPMGGGADTQYF
.	TRBV5-6	TRBJ2-5	.	TGTGCCAGCAGCCAAACAGGACAAGAGACCCAGTACTTC	CASSQTGQETQYF
TRBD1	TRBV6-1	TRBJ2-7	.	TGTGCCAGCAGTGAAGGGACAGGGATTACCTACGAGCAGTACTTC	CASSEGTGITYEQYF
.	TRBV21-1	TRBJ2-7	.	TGTGCCAGCAGCACGGCCGGGGTAAGGTACGAGCAGTACTTC	CASSTAGVRYEQYF
.	TRBV30	TRBJ1-5	.	TGTGCCTGGAGCTCCATGGACACCTATAGCAATCAGCCCCAGCATTTT	CAWSSMDTYSNQPQHF
TRBD1	TRBV6-5	TRBJ1-1	.	TGTGCCAGCAGTTACCTGACAGGGGGCAACACTGAAGCTTTCTTT	CASSYLTGGNTEAFF
.	TRBV4-3	TRBJ1-3	.	TGCGCCAGCAGCCACATGACCCTCCCGGGGCCCTCTGGAAACACCATATATTTT	CASSHMTLPGPSGNTIYF
.	TRBV7-9	TRBJ2-7	few	TGTGCCAGCAGCTTAGACCCCCGTTGGGACGAGCAGTACTTC	CASSLDPRWDEQYF
.	TRBV5-6	TRBJ2-7	.	TGTGCCAGCAGCCGTCCCACAATGGAGTCCTACGAGCAGTACTTC	CASSRPTMESYEQYF
.	TRBV5-8	TRBJ1-1	.	TGTGCCAGCAGTCTTATGGCGGACGTGAACACTGAAGCTTTCTTT	CASSLMADVNTEAFF
.	TRBV6-6	TRBJ1-1	.	TGTGCCAGCAGTTGGACAGAGCTGAACACTGAAGCTTTCTTT	CASSWTELNTEAFF
.	TRBV5-7	TRBJ2-7	.	TGTGCCAGCAGCCTAGAGGACAGTCACGAGCAGTACTTC	CASSLEDSHEQYF
.	TRBV19	TRBJ2-3	.	TGTGCCAGTAGTATAGCCGGCGGGGCGCGGGATACGCAGTATTTT	CASSIAGGARDTQYF
.	TRBV5-6	TRBJ2-7	.	TGTGCCAGCAGCTTGGGACAGAGCTCCTACGAGCAGTACTTC	CASSLGQSSYEQYF
.	TRBV30	TRBJ2-4	.	TGTGCCTGGAGTTCCACGGTGGTTCAGTACTTC	CAWSSTVVQYF
.	TRBV9	TRBJ1-1	.	TGTGCCAGCACCCTAGACAGCGCCGGGAACACTGAAGCTTTCTTT	CASTLDSAGNTEAFF
TRBD1	TRBV7-9	TRBJ1-1	.	TGTGCCAGCAGCCCGGGGACAGTTTGGGCAGTCGGGGCTTTCTTT	CASSPGTVWAVGAFF
.	TRBV9	TRBJ2-1	.	TGTGCCAGCAGCCTTGGGTTCGGAACGAATGAGCAGTTCTTC	CASSLGFGTNEQFF
.	TRBV19	TRBJ2-7	.	TGTGCCAGTACCCCAGGGGAGAGCGGCCCCTACGAGCAGTACTTC	CASTPGESGPYEQYF
TRBD2	TRBV4-1	TRBJ2-3	.	TGCGCCAGCAGCCGGGCGGGGGAGGATACGCAGTATTTT	CASSRAGEDTQYF
.	TRBV4-3	TRBJ2-5	.	TGCGCCAGCAGCCAAGGAGGGACCCAGTACTTC	CASSQGGTQYF
TRBD1	TRBV7-9	TRBJ2-7	.	TGTGCCAGCAGCTCGGAACGGACAGGGTATTACGAGCAGTACTTC	CASSSERTGYYEQYF
.	TRBV5-4	TRBJ2-7	.	TGTGCCAGCAGCGGAGGGACTTTATACGAGCAGTACTTC	CASSGGTLYEQYF
.	TRBV25-1	TRBJ2-5	few	TGTGCCAGCAGTCAGCAAGGGGGAACACAAGAGACCCAGTACTTC	CASSQQGGTQETQYF
.	TRBV5-4	TRBJ2-7	.	TGTGCCAGCAGCGGTAGTCCCTTAGCGGCGCCCTACGAGCAGTACTTC	CASSGSPLAAPYEQYF
TRBD1	TRBV27	TRBJ1-4	.	TGTGCCAGCAGCGGTTCGGGACAGGTTAATGAAAAACTGTTTTTT	CASSGSGQVNEKLFF
.	TRBV11-2	TRBJ2-3	.	TGTGCCAGCAGCTTAGATTCCCCGGCAGATACGCAGTATTTT	CASSLDSPADTQYF
TRBD2	TRBV27	TRBJ2-7	once	TGTGCCAGCAGTTTTGTTAGCGGGAGGGCCGAAGAGCAGTACTTC	CASSFVSGRAEEQYF
TRBD1	TRBV5-1	TRBJ2-3	few	TGCGCCAGCAGCGTGGGACAGGGAGGCACAGATACGCAGTATTTT	CASSVGQGGTDTQYF
TRBD1	TRBV10-3	TRBJ1-1	.	TGTGCCATCAGTCAAGAGGGGGCAGACACTGAAGCTTTCTTT	CAISQEGADTEAFF
TRBD1	TRBV6-5	TRBJ1-1	.	TGTGCCAGCACCTTGGGACAGGGTGACACTGAAGCTTTCTTT	CASTLGQGDTEAFF
TRBD1	TRBV6-6	TRBJ2-7	.	TGTGCCAGCAGCCATTCCGGGACAGGGGTCTACGAGCAGTACTTC	CASSHSGTGVYEQYF
.	TRBV7-9	TRBJ2-3	.	TGTGCCAGCAGCTCAAGGAGGGAGTTCACGCAGTATTTT	CASSSRREFTQYF